One and the same sample provided the 31 T cell receptor beta chains below, sequenced in a study of blood T cells in healthy people across ages. Sample-barcoded 5' priming and a J-beta primer mix drove a second PCR of about 6 to 12 cycles. TCRdb reprocessed the 5' RACE reads with MiXCR, giving one entry per CDR3 protein. The sample shows fewer than 700,000 distinct CDR3 sequences, around 41% of them seen only once. Sequencing was performed on blood. These receptor sequences come from a man older than 75 in good health.

Concerning this clonotype itself: The germline gene is not matched at one end of the junction; a read error may be the cause. The chain joins TRBV18 to TRBJ2-6; D remains ambiguous. CDR1 and CDR2 from the germline V gene are KGHSH and LQKENI. The CDR3 is 17 residues long. This chain's CDR3 is CAGSPPNRNSGANVLTF. CDR3 in DNA: TGTGCCGGCTCACCACCGAATCGCAACTCTGGGGCCAACGTCCTGACTTTC.

The chain has TRBV3-1 and TRBJ2-1, with D possibly being TRBD1 (5 bases). The CDR3 runs 14 residues. V was clipped by 0 bases and J by 10 bases, with 13 bases between them. Germline V gene sequence: CDR1 LGHDT, CDR2 YNNKEL (reference sequence). CDR3 DNA sequence: TGTGCCAGCAGCCAAGATTCAGGGTCTGGGGAGCAGTTCTTC. Translated, it gives CASSQDSGSGEQFF.

The genes are TRBV3-1 and TRBJ1-4; D gene ambiguous. The CDR3 length is 13 residues. Trimming pared 8 bases from V and 4 bases from J, leaving 11 bases between. Looked up from germline, CDR1 is LGHDT and CDR2 is YNNKEL (reference sequence). In DNA, the CDR3 is TGTGCCAGCCAAGAGAGGGTTAATGAAAAACTGTTTTTT. This encodes CASQERVNEKLFF.

V gene TRBV14 combines with J gene TRBJ1-6; D not resolved. The CDR3 totals 13 residues. Germline values: CDR1 SGHDN, CDR2 FVKESK. Trimming took 1 base from V and 11 from J, leaving 9 bases between them. The CDR3: CASSQGFATPLHF. CDR3 nucleotide sequence: TGTGCCAGCAGCCAAGGGTTCGCGACACCCCTCCACTTT.

By sample fraction, this clonotype is medium-sized. The V and J genes are TRBV3-1 and TRBJ2-1; no firm D call. Germline CDR1 and CDR2: LGHDT and YNNKEL (reference sequence). With 6 bases removed from V and 3 bases from J, the gap between germline ends came to 6 bases. The length of the CDR3 is 12 residues. The CDR3 bases are TGTGCCAGCAGTCAGAGCTACAATGAGCAGTTCTTC. Translated: CASSQSYNEQFF.

V and J are TRBV12-3 or TRBV12-4 and TRBJ2-3; D call uncertain. This CDR3 spans 17 amino acids. The V and J ends lost 6 bases and 2 bases respectively, with 21 bases between them. The CDR3 reads CASSPAYGVENTDTQYF. The CDR3 DNA reads as TGTGCCAGCAGCCCCGCGTATGGGGTGGAGAACACAGATACGCAGTATTTT.

CDR3 DNA: TGTGCCAGCAGCCGCGTCGACCTAAGGGGTTCACCCCTCCACTTT. This translates into CASSRVDLRGSPLHF. The chain is built from TRBV5-6 and TRBJ1-6, with D maybe TRBD1 (5 bases). Deletions cut 4 bases from V and 9 bases from J, with 17 bases between. The CDR3 extends over 15 amino acids. Germline-derived CDR1 and CDR2 are SGHDT and YYEEEE. The full variable domain, completed using reference TRBV5-6 and TRBJ1-6, is DAGVTQSPTHLIKTRGQQVTLRCSPKSGHDTVSWYQQALGQGPQFIFQYYEEEERQRGNFPDRFSGHQFPNYSSELNVNALLLGDSALYLCASSRVDLRGSPLHFGNGTRLTVT.

Only a few counts were recorded for this clonotype. One base away lies a much larger clone, so this may be a sequencing read error. The gene calls are TRBV6-6 and TRBJ1-2; 7 bases are a match to TRBD1. The CDR3 covers 16 residues. V shed 5 bases, J shed 7 bases, and the junction held 16 bases outside the gene matches. Germline V gives CDR1 MNHNY, CDR2 SVGAGI (reference sequence). As DNA, the CDR3 is TGTGCCAGCAGTCGAGACAGGGCTAATATGCGATTTGGCTACACCTTC. Translated, it gives CASSRDRANMRFGYTF.

This clonotype was seen a few times. The rearrangement joins TRBV7-9 to TRBJ2-3; TRBD1 might be the D (6 bases). Looked up from germline, CDR1 is SEHNR and CDR2 is FQNEAQ (reference sequence). The CDR3 contains 15 residues. V dropped 5 bases and J dropped 2 bases, with 14 bases sitting between them. This CDR3 is CASSPVQGLTDTQYF. The CDR3 coding sequence is TGTGCCAGCAGCCCCGTTCAGGGGCTCACAGATACGCAGTATTTT.

V usage is TRBV27 and J usage is TRBJ1-2, with a tentative D call TRBD1 (6 bases). This CDR3 is built from 13 residues. CDR1 MNHEY and CDR2 SMNVEV come from the germline V gene (reference sequence). Trimming pared 10 bases from V and 4 bases from J, leaving 16 bases between. Here the CDR3 reads CATGPGGSYGYTF. The CDR3 DNA follows: TGTGCCACTGGCCCGGGGGGCAGCTATGGCTACACCTTC.

Only a few counts were recorded for this clonotype. V is TRBV30 and J is TRBJ1-2; TRBD1 aligns across 7 bases. The CDR3 spans 14 residues. V shed 3 bases, J shed 2 bases, and the junction held 6 bases outside the gene matches. Germline lookup yields CDR1 GTSNPN and CDR2 SVGIG (reference sequence). The CDR3 region is CAWSGTALNYGYTF. The CDR3 coding sequence is TGTGCCTGGAGCGGGACAGCATTAAACTATGGCTACACCTTC.

The chain uses TRBV7-9 and TRBJ2-5; 9 nucleotides match TRBD1. The CDR3 contains 14 residues. CDR1 and CDR2 (germline): SEHNR, FQNEAQ (reference sequence). Trimming cost V 2 bases and J 6 bases; bases outside gene matches: 4. As DNA, the CDR3 is TGTGCCAGCAGCTTATTGACAGGGGGAAAGACCCAGTACTTC. Protein sequence: CASSLLTGGKTQYF.

This clonotype has just a few counts. The chain has TRBV2 and TRBJ2-7; D is possibly TRBD1 (6 bases). Trimming pared 7 bases from V and 3 bases from J, leaving 10 bases between. CDR1 is SNHLY, CDR2 FYNNEI, per germline. The CDR3 runs to 12 residues. Written as DNA, the CDR3 is TGTGCCAGCACACAGGGTTTCTACGAGCAGTACTTC. This encodes CASTQGFYEQYF.

The V gene is TRBV27, the J gene TRBJ1-1; D is ambiguous. Trimming removed 1 base from V and 1 base from J, with 4 bases in between. The CDR3 has 13 amino acids. Germline V gene sequence: CDR1 MNHEY, CDR2 SMNVEV (reference sequence). The CDR3 reads CASSLFRNTEAFF. CDR3 DNA: TGTGCCAGCAGTTTATTTAGGAACACTGAAGCTTTCTTT.

The V call is TRBV25-1, the J call TRBJ1-5; tentatively, D is TRBD1 (5 bases). The CDR3 runs 15 residues. Germline V gives CDR1 MGHDK, CDR2 SYGVNS. V gave up 6 bases and J gave up 2 bases, with 14 bases separating them. The CDR3 region is CASSAGNLGNQPQHF. For the CDR3, the DNA is TGTGCCAGCAGCGCAGGGAATTTGGGCAATCAGCCCCAGCATTTT.

The chain combines TRBV21-1 with TRBJ2-2; no DNA check was done on the table's D call, TRBD1. TRBV21-1 is assigned pseudogene status. CDR3 length: 19 residues. Here the CDR3 reads CASSNVPEDIIFSTGELFF. The CDR3 DNA follows: TGTGCCAGCAGCAACGTACCAGAGGACATCATTTTTTCCACCGGGGAGCTGTTTTTT.

The rearrangement joins TRBV10-3 to TRBJ2-7; TRBD2 matches 12 bases. Germline V gene sequence: CDR1 ENHRY, CDR2 SYGVKD. J gave up 7 bases and V 9 bases, and 7 bases lay outside the gene matches. The CDR3 sequence is 13 residues long. The CDR3 coding sequence is TGTGCCATGTGTCGACTAGCGGGAGATGAGCAGTACTTC. Protein product: CAMCRLAGDEQYF.

J is TRBJ2-1 and V is TRBV14; 7 bases are a match to TRBD2. The length of the CDR3 is 18 residues. V gave up 2 bases and J gave up 0 bases; unmatched junction bases: 10. CDR1 and CDR2 (germline): SGHDN, FVKESK. The CDR3: CASSQRSGPFSSYNEQFF. The CDR3 region has the DNA TGTGCCAGCAGCCAACGTAGCGGGCCGTTTAGCTCCTACAATGAGCAGTTCTTC.

The CDR3 reads CAAGRDGGTYEQYF. CDR3 DNA sequence: TGTGCAGCGGGAAGAGATGGAGGGACCTACGAGCAGTACTTC. This chain uses TRBV2 with TRBJ2-7; 7 bases are shared with TRBD2. CDR3 length: 14 amino acids. Per germline, CDR1 SNHLY and CDR2 FYNNEI.

Note on this clonotype: A much larger clone differs from this one at a single base, so this may be a read error. The chain couples TRBV28 to TRBJ2-7, with 8 bases aligning to TRBD2. The CDR3 has 13 residues. From germline, CDR1 is MDHEN and CDR2 SYDVKM. The junction had 8 bases not matched to a gene; V was cut back by 11 bases and J by 2 bases. The CDR3: CARTIAGPYEQYF. The CDR3 DNA is TGTGCCCGCACCATAGCGGGGCCCTACGAGCAGTACTTC.

This sequence joins TRBV7-2 and TRBJ2-5; 7 bases match TRBD1. The CDR3 sequence is 15 residues long. Germline V gives CDR1 SGHTA, CDR2 FQGNSA. Trimming cost V 1 base and J 2 bases; bases outside gene matches: 4. CDR3 amino acids: CASSLGGTEQETQYF. As DNA, the CDR3 is TGTGCCAGCAGCTTAGGAGGGACAGAACAAGAGACCCAGTACTTC.

This clonotype was picked up a small number of times. The rearrangement joins TRBV14 to TRBJ2-1, with 9 nucleotides matching TRBD2. CDR1 is SGHDN and CDR2 is FVKESK in the germline V gene. V lost 0 bases and J lost 5; bases outside the gene matches: 11. CDR3 length: 18 amino acids. The CDR3 region is CASSQEGSRLAENNEQFF. CDR3 DNA sequence: TGTGCCAGCAGCCAAGAGGGTTCGAGACTAGCGGAAAACAATGAGCAGTTCTTC.

The chain recombines TRBV6-2 or TRBV6-3 with TRBJ2-4; D remains unclear. CDR3 length: 13 amino acids. Germline assignment: CDR1 MNHEY and CDR2 SVGEGT. The V and J ends lost 7 bases and 0 bases respectively, with 7 bases between them. CDR3 bases: TGTGCCAGCACCGATCAAGCCAAAAACATTCAGTACTTC. Its protein is CASTDQAKNIQYF.

This clonotype was observed a few times. This chain joins TRBV9 and TRBJ2-3; perhaps TRBD2 as D (5 bases). Germline lookup yields CDR1 SGDLS and CDR2 YYNGEE. V shed 4 bases and J shed 0 bases, with 15 bases lying between them. The CDR3 runs 16 residues. The CDR3 loop is CASSMYYSGSTDTQYF. In nucleotides, the CDR3 is TGTGCCAGCAGCATGTACTACTCGGGGAGCACAGATACGCAGTATTTT.

This chain joins TRBV7-2 and TRBJ1-2, with 8 bases matching TRBD1. V lost 4 bases and J lost 8; bases outside the gene matches: 6. The CDR3 extends over 13 amino acids. Per the germline V gene, CDR1 is SGHTA and CDR2 is FQGNSA. The DNA of the CDR3 is TGTGCCAGCAGCTACCAGGGGGCATGGGGCTACACCTTC. It codes for CASSYQGAWGYTF.

The genes are TRBV14 and TRBJ2-1; 10 nucleotides agree with TRBD2. The J call may be incorrect, as the DNA end agrees better with TRBJ2-7. This CDR3 spans 20 amino acids. Looked up from germline, CDR1 is SGHDN and CDR2 is FVKESK. As DNA, the CDR3 is TGTGCCAGCAGCCAACCTTCGAGGACTAGCGGTAGGCAACGGCTTGAAAAGCAGTACTTC. Protein sequence: CASSQPSRTSGRQRLEKQYF.

The chain has TRBV6-5 and TRBJ2-2, with 7 bases lining up with TRBD1. This CDR3 spans 15 amino acids. The germline gives CDR1 MNHEY, CDR2 SVGAGI. V lost 6 bases, J lost 4 bases, and 8 bases stayed unmatched. CDR3 sequence (DNA): TGTGCCAGCAGCCAGGGCAGGGGGTCCACCGGGGAGCTGTTTTTT. This translates into CASSQGRGSTGELFF.

About this clonotype: One junction end does not reproduce the germline sequence, and a read error may be involved. The chain links TRBV7-9 to TRBJ1-1; TRBD1 agrees at 8 bases. The CDR3 loop spans 15 amino acids. The V gene's germline CDR1 is SEHNR and CDR2 FQNEAQ (reference sequence). In DNA, the CDR3 is TGCGCCAGCAGCCCAAAGGACAGGGAATACACTGAAGCTTTCTTT. As protein: CASSPKDREYTEAFF.

The chain employs TRBV12-5 and TRBJ2-1; TRBD1 aligns across 7 bases. V shed 0 bases and J 7 bases; nucleotides not matched to a gene: 3. CDR1 is LGHNT and CDR2 is FRNRAP in the germline V gene. The CDR3 is made up of 14 amino acids. The CDR3 loop is CASGLVPGGNEQFF. The CDR3 bases are TGTGCTAGTGGTTTGGTACCAGGGGGTAATGAGCAGTTCTTC. The variable domain in full, with the rest retrieved from reference TRBV12-5 and TRBJ2-1, is DARVTQTPRHKVTEMGQEVTMRCQPILGHNTVFWYRQTMMQGLELLAYFRNRAPLDDSGMPKDRFSAEMPDATLATLKIQPSEPRDSAVYFCASGLVPGGNEQFFGPGTRLTVL.

The V and J genes are TRBV6-1 and TRBJ2-3; TRBD2 aligns across 9 bases. V lost 7 bases to trimming and J lost 7 bases; unmatched junction nucleotides: 21. The CDR3 is 18 amino acids. The germline V gene has CDR1 MNHNS and CDR2 SASEGT. The CDR3 region has the DNA TGTGCCAGCAACCAAGGAGGGCGGGGGGGCCGGGTACTAAATACGCAGTATTTT. Its translation: CASNQGGRGGRVLNTQYF.

This clonotype has at least ten counts. V gene TRBV4-3 combines with J gene TRBJ2-1, with 10 bases aligning to TRBD2. V trimming: 0 bases; J trimming: 8 bases; junction bases outside the gene matches: 7. CDR1 and CDR2 (germline): LGHNA, YSLEER. The CDR3 is made up of 16 amino acids. The CDR3 reads CASSQDGTSGMDEQFF. CDR3 coding DNA: TGCGCCAGCAGCCAAGATGGTACTAGCGGGATGGATGAGCAGTTCTTC.